The 20 T cell receptor beta chains below were found in one sample sequenced in a study of blood T cell repertoires in COVID-19 (dated by TCRdb to between 2020 and 2021). Libraries came from the immunoSEQ multiplex PCR assay. The source is immuneACCESS, and TCRdb retained only in-frame sequences with V and J called. Part of the clones is not carried over; for the studies checked, unresolved V genes explain less than half of this, and the remainder is unexplained. The table for this sample lists fewer than 80,000 clones; 80% to 95% of them were counted only once. Approximately 6% of the sample is held by the ten biggest clonotypes. Sequenced: peripheral blood. These receptors all stem from a human donor in a cohort sampled during active COVID-19.

The V gene is TRBV9, the J gene TRBJ1-1; 9 positions agree with TRBD1. There are 16 residues in the CDR3. V lost 4 bases to trimming and J lost 0 bases; unmatched junction nucleotides: 7. The germline CDR1 and CDR2 sequences are SGDLS and YYNGEE. The CDR3 nucleotides read TGTGCCAGCAGCTTACAGGGGGCTGGGATGAACACTGAAGCTTTCTTT. This encodes CASSLQGAGMNTEAFF. The full variable domain, rest sourced from reference TRBV9 and TRBJ1-1, is DSGVTQTPKHLITATGQRVTLRCSPRSGDLSVYWYQQSLDQGLQFLIQYYNGEERAKGNILERFSAQQFPDLHSELNLSSLELGDSALYFCASSLQGAGMNTEAFFGQGTRLTVV.

The chain employs TRBV5-1 and TRBJ2-5; perhaps TRBD1 as D (5 bases). Germline-derived CDR1 and CDR2 are SGHRS and YFSETQ. This CDR3 has 14 amino acids. Trimming shortened V by 4 bases and J by 4 bases, and 14 bases separated the two germline ends. The CDR3 DNA sequence: TGCGCCAGCAGCGCACCGAACAGGCCAGAGACCCAGTACTTC. It translates to CASSAPNRPETQYF.

J is TRBJ2-7 and V is TRBV6-5; D possibly corresponds to TRBD2 (6 bases). The CDR3 spans 14 residues. The germline V gene has CDR1 MNHEY and CDR2 SVGAGI. V lost 3 bases and J lost 5, with 14 bases in between. The CDR3 coding sequence is TGTGCCAGCAGTTATAGGCCCTCGGGAGACGAGCAGTACTTC. It encodes CASSYRPSGDEQYF.

DNA for the CDR3: TGTGCCAGCAGCTTAAGGACAGGGGGCACCGGGGAGCTGTTTTTT. Protein: CASSLRTGGTGELFF. This chain links TRBV7-9 with TRBJ2-2; 10 bases map to TRBD1. The CDR3 is 15 amino acids. The V segment lost 2 bases and the J segment 4 bases; nucleotides outside the gene matches: 1. From germline, CDR1 is SEHNR and CDR2 FQNEAQ (reference sequence).

The V and J genes are TRBV4-2 and TRBJ2-3; 11 nucleotides match TRBD2. Trimming removed 2 bases from V and 2 bases from J; junction bases left unmatched: 6. Germline CDR1 LGHNA, CDR2 YNFKEQ. The CDR3 has 17 amino acids. CDR3 protein: CASSQPGLAGHTDTQYF. In nucleotides, the CDR3 is TGTGCCAGCAGCCAACCCGGACTAGCGGGCCACACAGATACGCAGTATTTT.

The chain joins TRBV3-1 (or the pseudogene TRBV3-2) to TRBJ1-5; TRBD1 matches at 7 bases. The junction had 8 bases not matched to a gene; V was cut back by 4 bases and J by 2 bases. This CDR3 region has 16 residues. Germline lookup yields CDR1 LGHDT and CDR2 YNNKEL (reference sequence). CDR3 in amino acids: CASSPHRGGGNQPQHF. The CDR3 nucleotides read TGTGCCAGCAGCCCCCACAGGGGCGGCGGCAATCAGCCCCAGCATTTT.

The chain joins TRBV3-1 (or the pseudogene TRBV3-2) to TRBJ1-3; D is perhaps TRBD1 (5 bases). Germline V gene sequence: CDR1 LGHDT, CDR2 YNNKEL (reference sequence). CDR3 length: 14 amino acids. The V end lost 4 bases, the J end lost 0 bases, and 7 bases lay between the germline ends. CDR3 DNA sequence: TGTGCCAGCAGCCGTCAGGGCTCTGGAAACACCATATATTTT. Its translation: CASSRQGSGNTIYF.

The V and J genes are TRBV12-3 or TRBV12-4 and TRBJ1-2; a weak D match, TRBD1 (5 bases). There are 12 residues in the CDR3. Trimming cost V 3 bases and J 8 bases, with 10 bases left between them. The CDR3 sequence: CASSFDRRGYTF. The CDR3 region has the DNA TGTGCCAGCAGTTTCGACAGAAGAGGCTACACCTTC.

This sequence joins TRBV4-3 and TRBJ1-3, with TRBD1 as a possible D gene (5 bases). Germline CDR1 is LGHNA and CDR2 is YSLEER. The CDR3 totals 17 residues. Deletions cut 0 bases from V and 0 bases from J, with 12 bases between. The CDR3 loop is CASSQEPQGISGNTIYF. The CDR3 nucleotides read TGCGCCAGCAGCCAAGAACCGCAGGGCATCTCTGGAAACACCATATATTTT.

The chain joins TRBV11-2 to TRBJ2-3; 8 nucleotides agree with TRBD2. Germline trimming cut 3 bases from V and 3 bases from J; bases unmatched to any gene: 8. The CDR3 contains 16 residues. From germline, CDR1 is SGHAT and CDR2 FQNNGV. CDR3 sequence: CASSFGGGSGTDTQYF. CDR3 DNA sequence: TGTGCCAGCAGCTTCGGCGGGGGGAGCGGGACAGATACGCAGTATTTT. Full variable domain (remainder filled in from reference TRBV11-2 and TRBJ2-3): EAGVAQSPRYKIIEKRQSVAFWCNPISGHATLYWYQQILGQGPKLLIQFQNNGVVDDSQLPKDRFSAERLKGVDSTLKIQPAKLEDSAVYLCASSFGGGSGTDTQYFGPGTRLTVL.

A few counts support this clone. The chain recombines TRBV5-6 with TRBJ1-5; D not certain. CDR1 is SGHDT, CDR2 YYEEEE, per germline. Between the trimmed V and J ends, which lost 0 bases and 9 bases, there was a span of 7 bases. This CDR3 contains 12 residues. The CDR3 reads CASSLGRGPQHF. The CDR3 DNA follows: TGTGCCAGCAGCTTGGGCAGAGGGCCCCAGCATTTT.

The rearrangement joins TRBV5-5 to TRBJ1-6; 8 bases are a match to TRBD1. V gave up 4 bases and J gave up 7 bases; unmatched junction bases: 13. Per germline, CDR1 SGHKS and CDR2 YYEKEE (reference sequence). The CDR3 is 17 residues long. The chain's CDR3 is CASSPTGTGYENSPLHF. In DNA form, the CDR3 reads TGTGCCAGCAGCCCTACAGGGACAGGTTACGAGAATTCACCCCTCCACTTT.

J is TRBJ2-4 and V is TRBV4-3, with 8 bases fitting TRBD2. The CDR3 runs 19 residues. With V trimmed by 1 base and J by 0 bases, 11 bases remained unmatched. Germline V gene sequence: CDR1 LGHNA, CDR2 YSLEER. The CDR3 here is CASSQGPPLAGEAKNIQYF. The CDR3 nucleotides are TGCGCCAGCAGCCAAGGCCCCCCTCTAGCGGGCGAAGCCAAAAACATTCAGTACTTC.

J is TRBJ1-5 and V is TRBV19; no definite D call. Between the trimmed V and J ends, which lost 5 bases and 2 bases, there was a span of 10 bases. The CDR3 is made up of 14 amino acids. Germline CDR1 is LNHDA and CDR2 is SQIVND (reference sequence). CDR3 in amino acids: CASSYEGGNQPQHF. The CDR3 DNA reads TGTGCCAGTAGTTATGAGGGAGGCAATCAGCCCCAGCATTTT.

CDR3 amino acids: CASTSSWTSRTDTQYF. The CDR3 nucleotides read TGTGCCAGCACCTCAAGCTGGACTAGTCGCACAGATACGCAGTATTTT. The chain combines TRBV3-1 (or the pseudogene TRBV3-2) with TRBJ2-3, with TRBD2 matching over 7 bases. Losses at the gene ends were 7 bases for V and 1 base for J; bases not matched to a gene: 11. This CDR3 region has 16 residues. Germline CDR1 and CDR2: LGHDT and YNNKEL (reference sequence).

The V gene is TRBV14, the J gene TRBJ1-4, with D uncertain. Trimming left V 0 bases short and J 10 bases short, with 9 bases between. CDR1 is SGHDN, CDR2 FVKESK, per germline. The CDR3 consists of 13 residues. DNA for the CDR3: TGTGCCAGCAGCCAAGAGATCAGTGGAAAACTGTTTTTT. Its protein is CASSQEISGKLFF.

This chain links TRBV4-1 with TRBJ2-7, with TRBD2 as a possible D gene (6 bases). The CDR3 is 13 residues long. Germline loops: CDR1 MGHRA, CDR2 YSYEKL. The V end lost 4 bases, the J end lost 3 bases, and 10 bases lay between the germline ends. The CDR3 coding sequence is TGCGCCAGCAGCCCGGGGGAAGGCTACGAGCAGTACTTC. This sequence encodes CASSPGEGYEQYF.

The chain is built from TRBV2 and TRBJ2-3; 7 bases align to TRBD1. CDR3 length equals 15 residues. V lost 7 bases, J lost 6 bases, and 13 bases stayed unmatched. The germline gives CDR1 SNHLY, CDR2 FYNNEI. The CDR3 DNA reads as TGTGCCAGCATTTACGACAGGGCTGGATGGGATACGCAGTATTTT. Its translation: CASIYDRAGWDTQYF.

This clone appeared a single time. The J gene is TRBJ1-2, the V gene TRBV2; 7 bases align to TRBD1. Per germline, CDR1 SNHLY and CDR2 FYNNEI. There are 12 residues in the CDR3. With 10 bases clipped from V and 7 bases from J, the junction kept 9 bases outside the gene matches. The CDR3 spells CAISTGKGGYTF. CDR3 bases: TGTGCCATTTCGACAGGGAAAGGTGGCTACACCTTC.

The J gene is TRBJ1-1, the V gene TRBV5-1, with 8 bases fitting TRBD1. The trim removed 3 bases at V and 2 bases at J, leaving 6 bases unmatched. CDR1 is SGHRS and CDR2 is YFSETQ in the germline V gene. The CDR3 is made up of 15 amino acids. In nucleotides, the CDR3 is TGCGCCAGCAGCTGGGACAGGTCGGTAAACACTGAAGCTTTCTTT. Translation: CASSWDRSVNTEAFF. The full variable domain, with the rest looked up from reference TRBV5-1 and TRBJ1-1, is KAGVTQTPRYLIKTRGQQVTLSCSPISGHRSVSWYQQTPGQGLQFLFEYFSETQRNKGNFPGRFSGRQFSNSRSEMNVSTLELGDSALYLCASSWDRSVNTEAFFGQGTRLTVV.